These T cell receptor beta chains were read from a single sample in a study of T cell responses to AZD1222 COVID-19 vaccine. Repertoires were generated with immunoSEQ multiplex PCR, while TCRdb's copy carries only in-frame clones and drops some. The sample includes under 75,000 clones, 75% to 90% seen only once; the top ten take just over 20%. Here the sequenced sample was peripheral blood, taken on day 0 of AZD1222 vaccination. These receptors originate from an adult in good health. CDR3s include the opening cysteine and the closing phenylalanine or tryptophan. Each record gives: clone size, J gene, V gene, D gene, CDR3 DNA, CDR3 protein. A D gene is named only where the DNA matches it firmly. Some rows have no size entry. The others give once, few or many, or a class for an expanded clone.

. | TRBJ1-6 | TRBV6-4 | TRBD1 | TGTGCCAGCGGACAGGATGATAATTCACCCCTCCACTTT | CASGQDDNSPLHF
. | TRBJ2-5 | TRBV29-1 | . | TGCAGCGTCTACCAGGGGTCCCAAGAGACCCAGTACTTC | CSVYQGSQETQYF
. | TRBJ1-2 | TRBV5-6 | TRBD1 | TGTGCCAGCCGGTTTGGAGACAGGGGGCTTGGCTACACCTTC | CASRFGDRGLGYTF
. | TRBJ1-2 | TRBV7-6 | . | TGTGCCAGCAGCTTAGGTCAGACTCTAGGCTTGTGGCACACCTTC | CASSLGQTLGLWHTF
. | TRBJ1-1 | TRBV28 | . | TGTGCCAGCAGTTTAGACCAGGGATGGGGCACTGAAGCTTTCTTT | CASSLDQGWGTEAFF
. | TRBJ1-1 | TRBV11-1 | . | TGTGCCAGCAGCTTAGTACGTGGCCCTGAAGCTTTCTTT | CASSLVRGPEAFF
. | TRBJ1-1 | TRBV9 | TRBD1 | TGTGCCAGCAGCGTAGCCGGATCGGGACAGGGGGGGACTGAAGCTTTCTTT | CASSVAGSGQGGTEAFF
. | TRBJ2-2 | TRBV5-4 | . | TGTGCCAGCAGCTTAGACCGGGAATTCACCGGGGAGCTGTTTTTT | CASSLDREFTGELFF
. | TRBJ1-2 | TRBV10-3 | . | TGTGCCATCAGCCTAGAAATAAAGGGTGGCTACACCTTC | CAISLEIKGGYTF
. | TRBJ1-6 | TRBV18 | . | TGTGCCAGCTCACGTTTTGAGAGCTCCTATAATTCACCCCTCCACTTT | CASSRFESSYNSPLHF
. | TRBJ2-2 | TRBV27 | . | TGTGCCAGCTTCGGCGGGGAGCTGTTTTTT | CASFGGELFF
. | TRBJ2-7 | TRBV7-9 | . | TGTGCCAGCAGCTTACGGGAAACCTTTACCTACGAGCAGTACTTC | CASSLRETFTYEQYF
. | TRBJ2-1 | TRBV11-3 | . | TGTGCCAGCAGCTTAGGACTAAACAGGGATGAGCAGTTCTTC | CASSLGLNRDEQFF
. | TRBJ1-1 | TRBV6-5 | TRBD1 | TGTGCCAGCAGTCCAGCGAGGGGGCAAGCTTTCTTT | CASSPARGQAFF
once | TRBJ2-2 | TRBV19 | . | TGTGCCAGTTGCGCCGGTTTGGACACCGGGGAGCTGTTTTTT | CASCAGLDTGELFF
. | TRBJ2-7 | TRBV24-1 | TRBD2 | TGTGCCACCATCAAAGCAAGGGTGACTAGCAACTACGAGCAGTACTTC | CATIKARVTSNYEQYF
. | TRBJ1-4 | TRBV19 | . | TGTGCCAGTAGTCTTCAGGGTAGCGAAAAACTGTTTTTT | CASSLQGSEKLFF
few | TRBJ1-3 | TRBV30 | . | TGTGCCTGGAAGTTCGGGGAAATAGTCGGAAACACCATATATTTT | CAWKFGEIVGNTIYF
. | TRBJ2-3 | TRBV3-1/TRBV3-2 | . | TGTGCCAGCAGCGAGACAATGAGCACAGATACGCAGTATTTT | CASSETMSTDTQYF
. | TRBJ1-6 | TRBV6-1 | . | TGTGCCAGCAGTGACGGGACTTCACCCCTCCACTTT | CASSDGTSPLHF
. | TRBJ2-2 | TRBV19 | . | TGTGCCAGTAGTCGTTACAGCGACACCGGGGAGCTGTTTTTT | CASSRYSDTGELFF
. | TRBJ2-3 | TRBV27 | . | TGTGCCAGCAGTTTTGGGTTGAGCACAGATACGCAGTATTTT | CASSFGLSTDTQYF
. | TRBJ2-5 | TRBV20-1 | . | TGCAGTGCTAGTACGGACAAGGCGACCCAGTACTTC | CSASTDKATQYF
. | TRBJ1-2 | TRBV5-1 | . | TGCGCCAGCAACTTAAGGCCGAGTAGAGATGGCTACACCTTC | CASNLRPSRDGYTF
. | TRBJ2-7 | TRBV19 | . | TGTGCCAGTAGGGGGCGGACAGATGCCTACGAGCAGTACTTC | CASRGRTDAYEQYF
. | TRBJ1-1 | TRBV6-5 | . | TGTGCCAGCAGACCCTGGGGGGGGGACACTGAAGCTTTCTTT | CASRPWGGDTEAFF
once | TRBJ1-2 | TRBV7-9 | . | TGTGCCAGCAGCCAAGGACAGTACTATGGCTACACCTTC | CASSQGQYYGYTF
. | TRBJ1-2 | TRBV12-3/TRBV12-4 | . | TGTGCCAGCAGACAGGGAAGGAATCTTGGCTACACCTTC | CASRQGRNLGYTF
. | TRBJ2-7 | TRBV29-1 | TRBD2 | TGCAGCCTCCTAGCGGGAGCCTCCGAGCAGTACTTC | CSLLAGASEQYF
. | TRBJ1-2 | TRBV14 | . | TGTGCCAGCAGCCCCCGCGGAGCGTCCTCCTATGGCTACACCTTC | CASSPRGASSYGYTF
few | TRBJ1-4 | TRBV4-1 | . | TGCGCCAGCAGCCCAGGGACCGTTTATAATGAAAAACTGTTTTTT | CASSPGTVYNEKLFF
. | TRBJ2-2 | TRBV10-3 | TRBD2 | TGTGCCATCAGTGAGTCGCTAGCGGGAGGGACCGGGGAGCTGTTTTTT | CAISESLAGGTGELFF
. | TRBJ2-7 | TRBV5-6 | . | TGTGCCAGCAGCTTAGAATCTGACAGCTATTACTACGAGCAGTACTTC | CASSLESDSYYYEQYF
once | TRBJ1-4 | TRBV9 | TRBD1 | TGTGCCAGCGGAGGGGGCCCAGCAACTAATGAAAAACTGTTTTTT | CASGGGPATNEKLFF
. | TRBJ1-1 | TRBV5-1 | . | TGCGCCAGCAGCTTGTTAGGGGGAAGAATGAACACTGAAGCTTTCTTT | CASSLLGGRMNTEAFF
. | TRBJ1-2 | TRBV6-5 | TRBD1 | TGTGCCAGCAGCCGACACCGGGACAGCTATGGCTACACCTTC | CASSRHRDSYGYTF
. | TRBJ1-5 | TRBV7-8 | . | TGTGCCAGCAGCCCCATTGTACAGATTAATCAGCCCCAGCATTTT | CASSPIVQINQPQHF
. | TRBJ2-5 | TRBV6-5 | . | TGTGCCAGCAGCCACCGGGGGGACAGGCGGGAGACCCAGTACTTC | CASSHRGDRRETQYF
. | TRBJ2-7 | TRBV30 | . | TGTGCCTGGAGTGGGAACGATCTAGGAGAGCAGTACTTC | CAWSGNDLGEQYF
. | TRBJ2-4 | TRBV19 | TRBD1 | TGTGCCAGTAGATCGGGACAGGGAGCCAAAAACATTCAGTACTTC | CASRSGQGAKNIQYF
. | TRBJ1-2 | TRBV27 | . | TGTGCCAGCAGTTTCAGGGACCCCGACTATGGCTACACCTTC | CASSFRDPDYGYTF
. | TRBJ2-5 | TRBV19 | . | TGTGCCAGTAATGCCGGAGGGGTTGGAGAGACCCAGTACTTC | CASNAGGVGETQYF
. | TRBJ1-1 | TRBV19 | TRBD1 | TGTGCCAGTAGTAGGTTTACAGGGGGTACCACTGAAGCTTTCTTT | CASSRFTGGTTEAFF
. | TRBJ1-2 | TRBV9 | . | TGTGCCAGCAGCGTACTGGGTGGCTACACCTTC | CASSVLGGYTF
. | TRBJ1-2 | TRBV10-2 | . | TGCGCCAGCAGTGAGTCGACAGGAAACTATGGCTACACCTTC | CASSESTGNYGYTF
. | TRBJ2-1 | TRBV19 | . | TGTGCCAGTAGTATCCCGGGGTCCTACAATGAGCAGTTCTTC | CASSIPGSYNEQFF
. | TRBJ1-2 | TRBV19 | TRBD1 | TGTGCCAGTAGTTCCCAGGGGGCGCCGGGCTATGGCTACACCTTC | CASSSQGAPGYGYTF
. | TRBJ1-3 | TRBV6-5 | . | TGTGCCAGCAGTAGTCAGGGGTACGGAAACACCATATATTTT | CASSSQGYGNTIYF
. | TRBJ2-6 | TRBV5-6 | . | TGTGCCAGCAGCTTGGAAGGTCGAGGGTCTGGGGCCAACGTCCTGACTTTC | CASSLEGRGSGANVLTF
. | TRBJ1-1 | TRBV7-3 | . | TGTGCCAGCAGCTTTAACTCGAACACTGAAGCTTTCTTT | CASSFNSNTEAFF
. | TRBJ1-5 | TRBV9 | . | TGTGCCAGCAGCGTAGACGGGGGAGCTCAGCCCCAGCATTTT | CASSVDGGAQPQHF
few | TRBJ1-1 | TRBV20-1 | . | TGCAGTGCTAGTCGGCCGGGAACTGAAGCTTTCTTT | CSASRPGTEAFF
. | TRBJ1-4 | TRBV4-2 | . | TGTGCCAGCAGCCAATTCCCGGGTCCCACAACTAATGAAAAACTGTTTTTT | CASSQFPGPTTNEKLFF
. | TRBJ1-2 | TRBV4-2 | . | TGTGCCAGCAGCCAGCAGGGCCGCTATGGCTACACCTTC | CASSQQGRYGYTF
. | TRBJ2-7 | TRBV3-1/TRBV3-2 | TRBD2 | TGTGCCAGCAGCCAAGAGGGACTAGTATACGAGCAGTACTTC | CASSQEGLVYEQYF
. | TRBJ2-7 | TRBV5-1 | TRBD1 | TGCGCCAGCAGCTCAGACAGGGGAGTCTACGAGCAGTACTTC | CASSSDRGVYEQYF
once | TRBJ1-4 | TRBV3-1/TRBV3-2 | . | TGTGCCAGCAGCCAAGCCCTACGGGCGATTGAAAAACTGTTTTTT | CASSQALRAIEKLFF